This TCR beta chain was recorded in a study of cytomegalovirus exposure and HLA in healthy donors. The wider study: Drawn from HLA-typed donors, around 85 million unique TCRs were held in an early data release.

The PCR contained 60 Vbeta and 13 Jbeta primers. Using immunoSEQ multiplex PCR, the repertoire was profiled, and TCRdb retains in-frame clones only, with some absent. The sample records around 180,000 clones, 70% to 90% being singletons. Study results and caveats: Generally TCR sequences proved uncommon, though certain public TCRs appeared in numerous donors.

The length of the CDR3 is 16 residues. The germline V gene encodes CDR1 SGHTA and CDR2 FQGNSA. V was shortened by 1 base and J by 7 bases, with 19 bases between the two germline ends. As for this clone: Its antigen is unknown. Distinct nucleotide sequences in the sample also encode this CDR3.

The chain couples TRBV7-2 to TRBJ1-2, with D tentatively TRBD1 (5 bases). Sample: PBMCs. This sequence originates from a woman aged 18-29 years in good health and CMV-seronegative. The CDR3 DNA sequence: TGTGCCAGCAGCTTAGTGGCGGGAGGGGTCCGGGCTGGCTACACCTTC. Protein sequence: CASSLVAGGVRAGYTF.